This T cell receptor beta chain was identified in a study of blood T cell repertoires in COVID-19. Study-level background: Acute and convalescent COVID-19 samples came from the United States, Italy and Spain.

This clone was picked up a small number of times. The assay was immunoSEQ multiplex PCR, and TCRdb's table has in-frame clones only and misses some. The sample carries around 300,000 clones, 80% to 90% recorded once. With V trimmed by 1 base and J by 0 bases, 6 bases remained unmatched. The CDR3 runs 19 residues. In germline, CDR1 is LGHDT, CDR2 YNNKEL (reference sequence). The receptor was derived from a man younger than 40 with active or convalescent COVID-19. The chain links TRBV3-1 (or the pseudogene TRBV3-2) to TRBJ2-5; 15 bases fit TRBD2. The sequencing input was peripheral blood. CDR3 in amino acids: CASSQGPGLAGGNQETQYF. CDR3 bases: TGTGCCAGCAGCCAAGGCCCCGGACTAGCGGGGGGGAACCAAGAGACCCAGTACTTC.